The clone carrying this TCR beta chain was counted only a few times. What it binds is not known. Of the isolated RNA, all was reverse transcribed, and so the sequenced material was expressed TCRB transcripts. Profiling relied on immunoSEQ multiplex PCR, and the TCRdb table lists in-frame clones only, not all of them. The data show 640,000 or so clones, roughly 13% seen once. This specimen belongs to a study of beta chain features in type 1 diabetes. CDR3 length equals 11 residues. Trimming removed 6 bases at V and 6 bases at J, with 9 bases between. CDR1 is SNHLY, CDR2 FYNNEI, per germline. General study findings and limits: TCRB CDR3s were moderately but significantly shorter in Type 1 diabetes patients in all four CD4+ subsets.

One heparinised blood draw averaging around 0.12 L was given by each donor. CD4+ naive, central memory, regulatory and stem cell-like memory subsets were isolated by sorting on CD45RO/CCR7/CD25/CD127/CD95/CD27. The V and J genes are TRBV2 and TRBJ2-7, with D uncertain. The source of this sequence is a man younger than 35 with type 1 diabetes. The sequenced sample was naive CD4+ T cells from blood. The CDR3 reads CASRNTGEQYF. CDR3 DNA sequence: TGTGCCAGCAGGAATACCGGCGAGCAGTACTTC.